The entry that follows covers one T cell receptor (beta chain) sequence. TCRdb independently ran MiXCR on the RT-PCR reads; one entry per CDR3 protein. The repertoire consists of approximately 57,000 distinct CDR3 sequences, with roughly 14% occurring once and the leading ten covering about a third. The data originate from a study of patients and donors after allogeneic stem cell transplantation. The V gene lost 0 bases and the J gene lost 6 bases, with 17 bases spanning the gap. This CDR3 spans 16 amino acids. CDR1 KGHSH and CDR2 LQKENI come from the germline V gene. This chain connects TRBV18 to TRBJ1-2; a weak D match, TRBD1 (5 bases). Sequenced: blood, either unsorted or a sorted T cell fraction (not recorded which). This sequence was found in a human donor who was either an allogeneic HSCT recipient or a stem cell or donor lymphocyte infusion donor (not recorded which). It is not recorded whose cells these are; they may come from a transplant donor. The CDR3 DNA reads TGTGCCAGCTCACCACCGGAGAAAGGGGAGGGTCATGGCTACACCTTC. The encoded protein is CASSPPEKGEGHGYTF.